These 10 T cell receptor beta chains were all obtained from the same sample, sequenced in a study of OX40 agonist ivuxolimab in advanced cancers. Here immunoSEQ multiplex PCR was the method, and the copy in TCRdb shows in-frame clones only, minus some. The table has about 53,000 clones, 84% seen once. The material was CD4+ or CD8+ T cells sorted from blood, obtained in a trial of the OX40 agonist ivuxolimab. The receptors were gathered from an adult with an advanced solid tumor such as melanoma, head and neck, liver or kidney cancer.

V gene TRBV19 combines with J gene TRBJ1-1, with TRBD1 matching over 8 bases. V was clipped by 1 base and J by 0 bases; unmatched bases: 4. CDR1 is LNHDA, CDR2 SQIVND, per germline (reference sequence). The CDR3 runs 16 residues. CDR3 coding DNA: TGTGCCAGTAGTATAGGCGAGACAGGGGTGAACACTGAAGCTTTCTTT. Protein product: CASSIGETGVNTEAFF.

The CDR3, as DNA: TGTGCCAGCAGCCGGGGACAGGACACTGAAGCTTTCTTT. Translation gives CASSRGQDTEAFF. The chain employs TRBV5-4 and TRBJ1-1; the match to TRBD1 covers 8 bases. The length of the CDR3 is 13 residues. V gave up 4 bases and J gave up 3 bases; unmatched junction bases: 2. CDR1 SGHNT and CDR2 YYREEE come from the germline V gene (reference sequence).

This rearrangement joins TRBV7-9 to TRBJ1-4, with 7 bases lining up with TRBD1. The CDR3 is 15 amino acids. The V and J ends lost 5 bases and 2 bases, in that order; junction bases with no gene match: 5. Germline V lookup: CDR1 SEHNR, CDR2 FQNEAQ (reference sequence). This CDR3 is CASSIPGQTNEKLFF. The CDR3 DNA reads TGTGCCAGCAGCATCCCGGGACAGACTAATGAAAAACTGTTTTTT.

The V gene is TRBV6-5, the J gene TRBJ1-4; TRBD1 matches at 7 bases. Germline lookup yields CDR1 MNHEY and CDR2 SVGAGI. The ends lost 6 bases at V and 8 bases at J; junction bases unmatched: 9. The CDR3 is 14 amino acids. CDR3 amino acids: CASSRDREGEKLFF. CDR3 coding DNA: TGTGCCAGCAGCCGAGACAGGGAAGGCGAAAAACTGTTTTTT.

The chain is built from TRBV7-9 and TRBJ1-1; a possible D gene is TRBD1 (6 bases). In germline, CDR1 is SEHNR, CDR2 FQNEAQ (reference sequence). V was cut by 1 base and J by 9 bases, with 12 bases left in between. This CDR3 comprises 13 residues. As DNA, the CDR3 is TGTGCCAGCAGCTTAGTTTATCAGGGGAAAGCTTTCTTT. The encoded protein is CASSLVYQGKAFF.

V gene TRBV2 combines with J gene TRBJ1-1; the D is unclear. The CDR3 is made up of 14 amino acids. CDR1 and CDR2 from the germline V gene are SNHLY and FYNNEI. Trimming took off 4 bases at V and 0 bases at J, with 9 bases between the two ends. The chain's CDR3 is CASSGLVLNTEAFF. In nucleotides, the CDR3 is TGTGCCAGCAGTGGATTGGTTTTGAACACTGAAGCTTTCTTT. The complete variable domain, with remaining parts taken from reference TRBV2 and TRBJ1-1, reads EPEVTQTPSHQVTQMGQEVILRCVPISNHLYFYWYRQILGQKVEFLVSFYNNEISEKSEIFDDQFSVERPDGSNFTLKIRSTKLEDSAMYFCASSGLVLNTEAFFGQGTRLTVV.

The chain combines TRBV5-1 with TRBJ2-1; D is unresolved. This CDR3 is built from 17 residues. CDR1 is SGHRS and CDR2 is YFSETQ in the germline V gene. V was pared by 4 bases and J by 0 bases, with 17 bases between. CDR3 in DNA: TGCGCCAGCAGCCCGGGTCTCCTAACCAGCTCCTACAATGAGCAGTTCTTC. Translated: CASSPGLLTSSYNEQFF.

This chain connects TRBV5-6 to TRBJ1-2; weak D call: TRBD1 (5 bases). V shed 4 bases and J shed 5 bases, with 12 bases lying between them. The germline V gene has CDR1 SGHDT and CDR2 YYEEEE. This CDR3 contains 13 residues. DNA for the CDR3: TGTGCCAGCAGCCGGAGAGCAGGGTATGGCTACACCTTC. Its translation: CASSRRAGYGYTF.

This chain connects TRBV15 to TRBJ1-1; D gene unclear. Trimming removed 7 bases at V and 11 bases at J, with 20 bases between. Looked up from germline, CDR1 is LNHNV and CDR2 is YYDKDF (reference sequence). The CDR3 is 13 amino acids. The CDR3 spells CATTSNNRIMAFF. In DNA form, the CDR3 reads TGTGCCACCACTTCGAATAATCGCATAATGGCTTTCTTT.

The chain couples TRBV11-3 to TRBJ2-7; 10 nucleotides line up with TRBD1. The CDR3 has 19 amino acids. Per the germline V gene, CDR1 is SGHNT and CDR2 is YENEEA. V trimming: 3 bases; J trimming: 4 bases; junction bases outside the gene matches: 18. CDR3 DNA: TGTGCCAGCAGCTTTGGCCTAGTGGGATCCGGGACAGGGGATTACGAGCAGTACTTC. Its protein is CASSFGLVGSGTGDYEQYF.